This T cell receptor (beta chain) was identified in a study of T cells in Graves' hyperthyroidism and ophthalmopathy. Study information: Blood was drawn when the patient was first diagnosed and still untreated. General study points: Blood held most thyroid clonotypes expanded above 0.001 frequency.

Amplification yielded TCR beta CDR3 regions, with RNA transcripts as the source. Primed by the HTBI set, a first-round RT-PCR was run on the TCR CDR3. TCRdb ran MiXCR on the multiplex PCR reads and lists one entry per CDR3 protein. The data contain some 690,000 distinct CDR3 sequences, 15% to 20% of them seen just once; the ten biggest clones take up around 15%. Comments on this clonotype: Its antigen is unidentified.

Hyperthyroidism, newly diagnosed and lasting under 2 months, affected patients aged 18 to 65. It was uncontrolled infection, other autoimmune disease, pregnancy or lactation that excluded patients. Unmatched junction bases numbered 8, after V lost 5 bases and J lost 10 bases. CDR3 length: 15 residues. The V gene's germline CDR1 is SGHVS and CDR2 FQNEAQ. This receptor was obtained from a man aged 45 to 65 with Graves' hyperthyroidism. The specimen was blood. The J gene is TRBJ2-1, the V gene TRBV7-8; 13 bases line up with TRBD2. The CDR3 loop reads CASSDRTSGRREQFF. The CDR3 DNA follows: TGTGCCAGCAGCGACCGGACTAGCGGGAGAAGGGAGCAGTTCTTC.